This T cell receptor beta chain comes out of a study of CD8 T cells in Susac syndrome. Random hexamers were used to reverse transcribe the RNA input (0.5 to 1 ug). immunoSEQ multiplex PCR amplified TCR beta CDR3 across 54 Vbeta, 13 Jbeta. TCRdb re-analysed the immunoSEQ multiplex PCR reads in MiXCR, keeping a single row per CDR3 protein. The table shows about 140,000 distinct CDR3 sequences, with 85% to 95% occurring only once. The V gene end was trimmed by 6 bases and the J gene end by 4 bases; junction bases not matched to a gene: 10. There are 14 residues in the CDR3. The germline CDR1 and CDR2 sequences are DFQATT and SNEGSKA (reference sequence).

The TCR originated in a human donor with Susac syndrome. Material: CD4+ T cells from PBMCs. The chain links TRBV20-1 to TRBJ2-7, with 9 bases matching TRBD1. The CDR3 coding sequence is TGCAGTGCCGATGACGGACAGGGGAGGTACGAGCAGTACTTC. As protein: CSADDGQGRYEQYF.